This TCR beta chain stems from a study of vaccination and CD4 T cells after COVID-19. Looking at the study overall: Collection of post-COVID samples occurred a median approximately 94 days after diagnosis, spanning a range of 35 to 161.

Treatment here: approximately 10-day PBMC culture with coronavirus spike peptide pools or control peptides (ViraFEST assay). To note about this clonotype: Its antigen is currently unknown.

The Oncomine TCR Beta short-read assay sequenced DNA from cultured CD4+ T cells. Genomic DNA extraction was carried out from cultured CD4+ T cells. TCRdb itself ran the PCR reads through MiXCR, one entry per CDR3 protein. Among some 15,000 distinct CDR3 sequences listed, 30% were seen once. The CDR3 extends over 15 amino acids. Per the germline V gene, CDR1 is DFQATT and CDR2 is SNEGSKA (reference sequence). J gave up 4 bases and V 3 bases, and 5 bases lay outside the gene matches. This rearrangement joins TRBV20-1 to TRBJ1-5, with TRBD1 identical over 11 bases. Sequenced input: cultured CD4+ T cells from blood. The receptor comes from a human donor with COVID-19. CDR3 bases: TGCAGTGCTAGGGACAGGGGGCTTTGGAATCAGCCCCAGCATTTT. This gives the protein CSARDRGLWNQPQHF.